This TCR beta chain originates from a study of cytomegalovirus exposure and HLA in healthy donors. Only a few counts were recorded for this clone. Its antigen remains unknown. The primer mix had 60 Vbeta and 13 Jbeta primers. The protocol was immunoSEQ multiplex PCR, while the TCRdb copy is restricted to in-frame clones and leaves out a portion. In the table there are approximately 97,000 clones, just under 80% of which are singletons. General study points: Versus the roughly 670-donor mean, an Asian-associated ancestry cluster reportedly showed fewer N-insertions in a later analysis.

This CDR3 region has 15 residues. The V and J ends lost 2 bases and 3 bases respectively, with 12 bases between them. CDR1 is SGDLS and CDR2 is YYNGEE in the germline V gene. This receptor was identified in a woman in her forties in good health and CMV-seropositive. J is TRBJ1-5 and V is TRBV9, with D perhaps TRBD1 (5 bases). Sequenced sample: PBMCs. CDR3 coding DNA: TGTGCCAGCAGCGTGGACGGAGGGGACAATCAGCCCCAGCATTTT. Encoded protein: CASSVDGGDNQPQHF.